The 22 T cell receptor beta chains below come from one sample, sequenced in a study of control samples from healthy donors and cancer patients. Clones were sequenced by immunoSEQ multiplex PCR, and TCRdb holds only the in-frame ones, with some missing. Among about 170,000 clones listed, 93% were seen once. The sample was blood. The receptors were gathered from a woman aged 55-69 years in good health.

This clone was seen just once. The chain couples TRBV6-6 to TRBJ2-7; D gene uncertain. Trimming removed 6 bases at V and 3 bases at J, with 9 bases between. The CDR3 is 12 amino acids. Germline loops: CDR1 MNHNY, CDR2 SVGAGI (reference sequence). CDR3 region: CASSSTIYEQYF. CDR3 DNA: TGTGCCAGCAGCTCAACCATCTACGAGCAGTACTTC.

The V and J genes are TRBV6-5 and TRBJ1-5; maybe TRBD1 (6 bases). The CDR3 spans 13 residues. Germline V CDR1 and CDR2: MNHEY, SVGAGI. Trimming took 0 bases from V and 9 from J, leaving 9 bases between them. CDR3 in DNA: TGTGCCAGCAGTTACTCACAGGGCGTGCCCCAGCATTTT. Its protein is CASSYSQGVPQHF.

V is TRBV5-1 and J is TRBJ1-3; TRBD1 is a possible D gene (6 bases). Germline V gene sequence: CDR1 SGHRS, CDR2 YFSETQ. Trimming pared 1 base from V and 2 bases from J, leaving 13 bases between. The CDR3 contains 16 residues. CDR3 amino acids: CASSLYGTLAGNTIYF. DNA for the CDR3: TGCGCCAGCAGCTTGTATGGGACACTCGCTGGAAACACCATATATTTT.

The chain employs TRBV2 and TRBJ1-3; D possibly corresponds to TRBD1 (6 bases). The CDR3 has 15 amino acids. Germline loops: CDR1 SNHLY, CDR2 FYNNEI. The V end lost 4 bases, the J end lost 0 bases, and 10 bases lay between the germline ends. The CDR3 DNA follows: TGTGCCAGCAGTGCGGGACAAATCTCTGGAAACACCATATATTTT. This encodes CASSAGQISGNTIYF. Looking up the rest from reference TRBV2 and TRBJ1-3 gives the full variable domain: EPEVTQTPSHQVTQMGQEVILRCVPISNHLYFYWYRQILGQKVEFLVSFYNNEISEKSEIFDDQFSVERPDGSNFTLKIRSTKLEDSAMYFCASSAGQISGNTIYFGEGSWLTVV.

This clone was seen a single time. The V call is TRBV6-2 or TRBV6-3, the J call TRBJ1-5; unclear D gene. This CDR3 is 15 amino acids long. The V end was cut by 2 bases, the J end by 11 bases, with 19 bases between. Germline V CDR1 and CDR2: MNHEY, SVGEGT. The DNA for the CDR3 is TGTGCCAGCAGTTACCCCTGGGATCTGACGGTCTCCCAGCATTTT. It specifies CASSYPWDLTVSQHF.

A few counts support this clone. CDR3 bases: TGTGCCAGCAGTTACTCTGGAGACAGGGGGACTTACGAGCAGTACTTC. Translated: CASSYSGDRGTYEQYF. The genes are TRBV6-5 and TRBJ2-7; 9 nucleotides agree with TRBD1. This CDR3 has 16 amino acids. CDR1 is MNHEY, CDR2 SVGAGI, per germline. After removal of 0 bases from V and 4 bases from J, the junction contained 7 bases not matched to a gene.

This clone was seen just once. The chain uses TRBV27 and TRBJ1-1, with TRBD1 as a possible D gene (5 bases). V gave up 5 bases and J gave up 1 base, with 11 bases separating them. This CDR3 spans 14 amino acids. Germline assignment: CDR1 MNHEY and CDR2 SMNVEV (reference sequence). For the CDR3, the DNA is TGTGCCAGCAGTCCGTACGGGGCGAACACTGAAGCTTTCTTT. Translation gives CASSPYGANTEAFF.

J is TRBJ2-5 and V is TRBV6-5; TRBD1 agrees at 9 bases. CDR1 and CDR2 (germline): MNHEY, SVGAGI. CDR3 length equals 15 residues. The trim removed 7 bases at V and 4 bases at J, leaving 10 bases unmatched. CDR3 residues: CASTPGQGGSETQYF. Written as DNA, the CDR3 is TGTGCCAGCACACCGGGACAGGGAGGTTCAGAGACCCAGTACTTC.

The V call is TRBV9, the J call TRBJ1-1, with 8 bases identical to TRBD1. Germline assignment: CDR1 SGDLS and CDR2 YYNGEE. J gave up 7 bases and V 7 bases, and 12 bases lay outside the gene matches. CDR3 length: 14 residues. The CDR3 DNA reads TGTGCCAGCTCCCCGACGGGACAGGTGCTTGAAGCTTTCTTT. This encodes CASSPTGQVLEAFF.

The rearrangement uses TRBV7-2 and TRBJ1-6; 9 bases agree with TRBD1. This CDR3 is built from 14 residues. V was clipped by 5 bases and J by 9 bases; unmatched bases: 5. Germline-derived CDR1 and CDR2 are SGHTA and FQGNSA. The CDR3 loop is CASSNGQGTSPLHF. As DNA, the CDR3 is TGTGCCAGCAGCAACGGACAGGGGACTTCACCCCTCCACTTT.

Written as DNA, the CDR3 is TGTGCCATCACCCAGACAGGGTCCTACGAGCAGTACTTC. Translating gives CAITQTGSYEQYF. This chain joins TRBV10-3 and TRBJ2-7; 7 nucleotides align to TRBD1. There are 13 residues in the CDR3. Germline trimming cut 7 bases from V and 1 base from J; bases unmatched to any gene: 4. Germline CDR1 and CDR2: ENHRY and SYGVKD.

The CDR3 spells CASKPVRDTNSGANVLTF. Here the CDR3 DNA reads TGCGCCAGCAAGCCTGTCCGGGACACCAATTCTGGGGCCAACGTCCTGACTTTC. This chain uses TRBV10-2 with TRBJ2-6; maybe TRBD1 (6 bases). The V end lost 7 bases, the J end lost 1 base, and 20 bases lay between the germline ends. This CDR3 region has 18 residues. Germline CDR1 WSHSY, CDR2 SAAADI.

The genes are TRBV2 and TRBJ1-2, with TRBD1 matching 8 bases. Germline CDR1 SNHLY, CDR2 FYNNEI. V was pared by 2 bases and J by 8 bases, with 10 bases of the junction left unmatched. This CDR3 region has 15 residues. The CDR3 sequence is CASSERVQGAVGYTF. CDR3 bases: TGTGCCAGCAGTGAACGGGTCCAGGGGGCGGTAGGCTACACCTTC.

This chain joins TRBV5-4 and TRBJ1-2; 7 positions match TRBD1. CDR1 SGHNT and CDR2 YYREEE come from the germline V gene (reference sequence). J lost 6 bases, V lost 0 bases, and 11 bases had no gene match. This CDR3 is built from 16 residues. DNA for the CDR3: TGTGCCAGCAGCTTGGGGGTAACCGGGACAGCAAATGGCTACACCTTC. Translating gives CASSLGVTGTANGYTF.

The chain joins TRBV7-3 to TRBJ2-2, with D hard to call. This CDR3 region has 13 residues. Deletions cut 3 bases from V and 3 bases from J, with 5 bases between. Germline-derived CDR1 and CDR2 are SGHTA and FQGTGA. The CDR3 DNA sequence: TGTGCCAGCAGCTTGGGGTACACCGGGGAGCTGTTTTTT. Its protein product is CASSLGYTGELFF.

This chain connects TRBV7-2 to TRBJ1-2, with no clear D. The V gene lost 0 bases and the J gene lost 8 bases, with 22 bases spanning the gap. This CDR3 region has 17 residues. Looked up from germline, CDR1 is SGHTA and CDR2 is FQGNSA. CDR3 sequence: CASSLASGQRWSGGYTF. The CDR3 DNA follows: TGTGCCAGCAGCTTAGCGAGTGGGCAGAGATGGTCTGGGGGCTACACCTTC.

The V call is TRBV5-1, the J call TRBJ1-1, with a tentative D call TRBD1 (5 bases). This CDR3 comprises 11 residues. The V gene lost 7 bases and the J gene lost 5 bases, with 9 bases spanning the gap. Germline values: CDR1 SGHRS, CDR2 YFSETQ. The CDR3 here is CASFEGTEAFF. The CDR3 DNA follows: TGCGCCAGCTTTGAGGGGACTGAAGCTTTCTTT.

This clone was observed a single time. The rearrangement links TRBV19 to TRBJ1-5; D is undetermined. In germline, CDR1 is LNHDA, CDR2 SQIVND (reference sequence). Trimming took off 6 bases at V and 7 bases at J, with 22 bases between the two ends. The CDR3 is made up of 16 amino acids. CDR3 loop: CASRKYRSPMGQPQHF. In nucleotides, the CDR3 is TGTGCCAGTAGGAAATACAGAAGTCCCATGGGGCAGCCCCAGCATTTT. The variable domain in full, with the rest retrieved from reference TRBV19 and TRBJ1-5, is DGGITQSPKYLFRKEGQNVTLSCEQNLNHDAMYWYRQDPGQGLRLIYYSQIVNDFQKGDIAEGYSVSREKKESFPLTVTSAQKNPTAFYLCASRKYRSPMGQPQHFGDGTRLSIL.

The chain links TRBV3-1 (or the pseudogene TRBV3-2) to TRBJ1-1; D remains ambiguous. CDR1 is LGHDT and CDR2 is YNNKEL in the germline V gene (reference sequence). This CDR3 comprises 14 residues. Trimming shortened V by 4 bases and J by 6 bases, and 15 bases separated the two germline ends. CDR3 sequence (DNA): TGTGCCAGCAGCCGAGATAGGGCTATCGCTGAAGCTTTCTTT. Translating it yields CASSRDRAIAEAFF.

This chain uses TRBV6-5 with TRBJ1-1; no clear D gene. Trimming took off 4 bases at V and 0 bases at J, with 9 bases between the two ends. This CDR3 is 14 amino acids long. CDR1 MNHEY and CDR2 SVGAGI come from the germline V gene. The CDR3 nucleotides are TGTGCCAGCAGTTTTCAGATAGTGAACACTGAAGCTTTCTTT. Protein: CASSFQIVNTEAFF.

The V call is TRBV22-1, the J call TRBJ1-1; the DNA was not compared with TRBD1, the D call given in the table. TRBV22-1 is described as a pseudogene. The CDR3 spans 13 residues. CDR3 amino acids: CPGSEGRGTEAFF. The CDR3 nucleotides read TGTCCTGGGAGCGAAGGCAGGGGGACTGAAGCTTTCTTT.

V and J are TRBV6-5 and TRBJ2-3; a possible D gene is TRBD2 (7 bases). The V gene's germline CDR1 is MNHEY and CDR2 SVGAGI. The CDR3 is 15 residues long. V shed 7 bases and J shed 6 bases, with 20 bases lying between them. The CDR3 nucleotides are TGTGCCAGCATCGATAGGGGGGGCCCCACCGATACGCAGTATTTT. Translation gives CASIDRGGPTDTQYF.